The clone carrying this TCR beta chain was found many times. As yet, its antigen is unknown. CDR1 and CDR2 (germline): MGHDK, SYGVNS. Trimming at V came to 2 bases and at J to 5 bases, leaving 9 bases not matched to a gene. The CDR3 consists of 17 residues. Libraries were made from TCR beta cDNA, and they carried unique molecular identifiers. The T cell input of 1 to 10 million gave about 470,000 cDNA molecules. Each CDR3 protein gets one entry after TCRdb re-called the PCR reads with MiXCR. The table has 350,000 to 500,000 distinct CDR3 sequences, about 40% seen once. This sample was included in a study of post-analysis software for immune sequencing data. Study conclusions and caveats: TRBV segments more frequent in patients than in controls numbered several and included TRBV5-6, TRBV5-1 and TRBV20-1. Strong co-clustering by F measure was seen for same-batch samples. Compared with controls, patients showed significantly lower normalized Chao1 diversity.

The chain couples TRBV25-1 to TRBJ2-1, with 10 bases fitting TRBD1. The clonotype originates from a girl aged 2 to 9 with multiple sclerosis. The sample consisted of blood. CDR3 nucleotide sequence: TGTGCCAGCAGTGAACAACGCCGCGGACAGGGGGACAATGAGCAGTTCTTC. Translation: CASSEQRRGQGDNEQFF.